This T cell receptor (beta chain) stems from a study of siplizumab effects on memory and regulatory T cells (dated by TCRdb to between 2018 and 2021). In the study overall: The study examined how the anti-CD2 antibody siplizumab affects alloreactive T-cell subsets in allogeneic mixed lymphocyte reactions built from human PBMCs.

As concerns this clone: Its antigen is currently not known. Base qualities are not at hand, and no much larger clone is one base apart.

From the cysteine up to the phenylalanine, the CDR3 has a length of 17 residues. Only the CDR3 region is kept as DNA, spanning 51 bases read in frame from base 1. Deletion took 3 bases off V and 1 base off J, with a span of 18 bases between the germline ends. CDR1 and CDR2 (LNHDA, SQIVND) derive from the germline V gene (reference sequence). Receptor libraries were prepared by the immunoSEQ multiplex PCR assay. Each sample had 80,000 to 100,000 TCR templates assayed by the deep sequencing platform. Genomic DNA extracted from sorted T cells was used for TCRbeta CDR3 sequencing. The authors' pipeline ran thus. The R programming language was used for the clonal analysis of the TCRbeta CDR3 data. Comparing unstimulated samples against CFSE-low samples taken after the reaction was how alloreactive CD4+ and CD8+ clones were defined. Regulatory or non-regulatory origin was assigned to alloreactive CD4+ clones by matching of sequences to sorted unstimulated Treg and non-Treg repertoires. TCRdb carries this immuneACCESS record with in-frame sequences only. Its versions omit some clonotypes, under half of them owing to an unresolved V gene in the studies checked, with the rest unexplained. V and J calls and clone size are given by that table; D and trimming were obtained from the DNA. The sample table shows approximately 120,000 clones, and 90% to 95% are seen once. Clones ranked in the top ten supply approximately 0.73% of the sample.

Here is what the overall study found, with its caveats: Roughly 80-97% of proliferating CD4+ or CD8+ clones could not be assigned a naive or memory phenotype. Among mappable alloreactive CD4+ clones, the Treg-derived fraction averaged around 63% with siplizumab versus approximately 27% in control reactions. Siplizumab significantly reduced the cumulative frequency of alloreactive sequences traceable to unstimulated CD4+ memory T cells. Sequences below about 10^-5 frequency were poorly captured, so only a minor fraction of alloreactive clones could be mapped to unstimulated subsets. Unstimulated naive T cells appeared more diverse than memory T cells, and naive cells seemed to contribute substantially to the alloresponse. The suppressive function of proliferating Tregs from siplizumab cultures was not functionally confirmed.

Sorted unstimulated T cells, along with proliferating T cells recovered from mixed lymphocyte reactions, underwent TCRbeta CDR3 sequencing. Fresh whole blood from ten HLA-typed healthy donors was used as the source from which PBMCs were isolated. Unstimulated CD4+ regulatory T cells were FACS-sorted to map the origin of alloreactive clones. The V and J segments used are TRBV19 and TRBJ1-1; the D segment could be TRBD1, given 5 matching bases. The clonotype comes from a human donor in good health. The sequenced sample consisted of Tregs sorted from blood. The CDR3 region: CASSIWSQGRSNTEAFF. In nucleotides, the sequence is TGTGCCAGTAGTATTTGGAGCCAGGGACGGTCGAACACTGAAGCTTTCTTT.